This T cell receptor (beta chain) was retrieved from a study of spatial heterogeneity in lung cancer. Study-level findings and limits: Mutation counts in tumors were tracked by counts of expanded intratumoral alpha and beta TCRs.

The presence of a unique molecular identifier marked each TCR cDNA molecule. TCRdb re-analysed the 5' RACE reads in MiXCR, keeping a single row per CDR3 protein. This sample has some 10,000 distinct CDR3 sequences, with under 8% found just once. As regards this clonotype: The target antigen is unknown.

The time point denotes: sample taken at primary tumor resection. The receptor comes from a male donor with early-stage non-small cell lung cancer. Source: lung tumor tissue, taken at surgery.

Here the CDR3 reads CSATGTGYNTGELFF. The CDR3 region has the DNA TGCAGTGCTACTGGGACAGGTTATAACACCGGGGAGCTGTTTTTT. The chain carries TRBV20-1 and TRBJ2-2, with 8 bases fitting TRBD1. After removal of 4 bases from V and 2 bases from J, the junction contained 6 bases not matched to a gene. The CDR3 covers 15 residues. In germline, CDR1 is DFQATT, CDR2 SNEGSKA (reference sequence).